These 24 T cell receptor beta chains originate from one sample sequenced in a study of identical twins. TCRdb reanalysed the 5' RACE reads using MiXCR and keeps one entry per CDR3 protein. This sample has about 890,000 distinct CDR3 sequences, with around 12% found just once. The same data also went into a second study, on yellow fever vaccine responses in identical twins.

Sequencing input: PBMCs. Receptor source: a woman under 30 in good health.

This clonotype was found many times. V gene TRBV27 combines with J gene TRBJ2-1; tentatively, D is TRBD2 (5 bases). Trimming shortened V by 4 bases and J by 10 bases, and 8 bases separated the two germline ends. The V gene's germline CDR1 is MNHEY and CDR2 SMNVEV (reference sequence). The CDR3 loop spans 11 amino acids. The CDR3 bases are TGTGCCAGCAGTTCTAGCTGGGAGCAGTTCTTC. Translating gives CASSSSWEQFF.

This clonotype was recorded many times. The CDR3 nucleotides are TGTGCCAGCAGCTTAAAGCCTGGATACACTGAAGCTTTCTTT. Protein sequence: CASSLKPGYTEAFF. The chain links TRBV7-9 to TRBJ1-1; D remains ambiguous. The CDR3 runs to 14 residues. V was shortened by 2 bases and J by 3 bases, with 10 bases between the two germline ends. Germline V lookup: CDR1 SEHNR, CDR2 FQNEAQ (reference sequence). Using reference TRBV7-9 and TRBJ1-1 for the parts outside the CDR3, the full variable domain is DTGVSQNPRHKITKRGQNVTFRCDPISEHNRLYWYRQTLGQGPEFLTYFQNEAQLEKSRLLSDRFSAERPKGSFSTLEIQRTEQGDSAMYLCASSLKPGYTEAFFGQGTRLTVV.

The table lists this clonotype with a few counts. The rearrangement links TRBV7-2 to TRBJ1-5; 8 bases map to TRBD1. The CDR3 has 16 residues. V lost 8 bases to trimming and J lost 4 bases; unmatched junction nucleotides: 13. The V gene's germline CDR1 is SGHTA and CDR2 FQGNSA. This CDR3 is CASLKVGTGLNQPQHF. The CDR3 DNA reads as TGTGCCAGCCTAAAGGTGGGGACAGGTCTTAATCAGCCCCAGCATTTT.

Only a few counts were recorded for this clonotype. The CDR3 DNA is TGCAGCGTTGAATCCCCCCCCCAGGGAGCCCTCTATGGCTACACCTTC. Protein: CSVESPPQGALYGYTF. The chain recombines TRBV29-1 with TRBJ1-2; tentatively, D is TRBD1 (5 bases). V was cut by 2 bases and J by 4 bases, with 20 bases left in between. The CDR3 runs to 16 residues. The V gene's germline CDR1 is SQVTM and CDR2 ANQGSEA.

This clonotype has a handful of counts. The gene calls are TRBV28 and TRBJ2-5; D is ambiguous. The CDR3 runs 16 residues. Germline CDR1 is MDHEN and CDR2 is SYDVKM. V lost 2 bases and J lost 1, with 14 bases in between. CDR3 nucleotides: TGTGCCAGCAGTTTAGCGCCCCTCGCACCCCAAGAGACCCAGTACTTC. This encodes CASSLAPLAPQETQYF.

In this sample, this clonotype turned up many times. The rearrangement joins TRBV12-3 or TRBV12-4 to TRBJ2-2; D is uncertain. The germline V and J ends were trimmed by 7 bases and 3 bases, with 6 bases remaining between them. The CDR3 has 12 residues. This CDR3 reads CASTSYTGELFF. The CDR3 DNA sequence: TGTGCCAGCACCTCTTACACCGGGGAGCTGTTTTTT.

In its sample, this clonotype was seen many times. The genes are TRBV20-1 and TRBJ1-5; TRBD1 matches at 10 bases. V was clipped by 0 bases and J by 2 bases; unmatched bases: 1. The germline V gene has CDR1 DFQATT and CDR2 SNEGSKA (reference sequence). There are 15 residues in the CDR3. The CDR3 loop reads CSARDGTGGNQPQHF. The CDR3 DNA is TGCAGTGCTAGAGATGGGACAGGGGGCAATCAGCCCCAGCATTTT.

CDR3 protein: CASSPPGNPIDTQYF. CDR3 DNA sequence: TGTGCCAGCTCACCACCCGGGAATCCCATAGATACGCAGTATTTT. The V gene is TRBV18, the J gene TRBJ2-3, with D tentatively TRBD2 (5 bases). Per the germline V gene, CDR1 is KGHSH and CDR2 is LQKENI. The V end was cut by 0 bases, the J end by 5 bases, with 12 bases between. This CDR3 is built from 15 residues.

This clonotype turned up a few times. This chain links TRBV6-1 with TRBJ1-2, with D unresolved. Trimming took off 6 bases at V and 7 bases at J, with 18 bases between the two ends. The length of the CDR3 is 14 residues. Germline CDR1 and CDR2: MNHNS and SASEGT. Here the CDR3 DNA reads TGTGCCAGCAGACCGGACCGATTGACGGGTGGCTACACCTTC. Protein: CASRPDRLTGGYTF.

This clonotype has just a few counts. The V and J genes are TRBV6-1 and TRBJ1-1; possible D gene TRBD1, 5 bases. The V gene's germline CDR1 is MNHNS and CDR2 SASEGT. The CDR3 is made up of 14 amino acids. The germline V and J ends were trimmed by 5 bases and 8 bases, with 18 bases remaining between them. This CDR3 reads CASSPRPRGAEAFF. The CDR3 coding sequence is TGTGCCAGCAGTCCCCGCCCGCGTGGGGCAGAAGCTTTCTTT.

This chain uses TRBV28 with TRBJ2-5, with 9 bases matching TRBD2. The germline V gene encodes CDR1 MDHEN and CDR2 SYDVKM. The CDR3 contains 15 residues. Trimming removed 5 bases from V and 4 bases from J; junction bases left unmatched: 8. CDR3: CASSPPGTSRETQYF. DNA of the CDR3: TGTGCCAGCAGTCCCCCGGGGACTAGCCGAGAGACCCAGTACTTC.

The chain links TRBV5-1 to TRBJ2-5; 9 positions agree with TRBD2. V shed 4 bases, J shed 4 bases, and the junction held 8 bases outside the gene matches. Germline loops: CDR1 SGHRS, CDR2 YFSETQ. The CDR3 has 15 amino acids. The CDR3 DNA is TGCGCCAGCAGCACCCGACTAGCGGCGGTAGAGACCCAGTACTTC. Translated: CASSTRLAAVETQYF.

This clonotype was seen a few times. The chain recombines TRBV7-9 with TRBJ1-1; unclear D gene. The CDR3 totals 17 residues. Trimming left V 2 bases short and J 2 bases short, with 18 bases between. Germline V lookup: CDR1 SEHNR, CDR2 FQNEAQ (reference sequence). The CDR3 DNA reads TGTGCCAGCAGCTTAAGTAGGTCTGCCCCAATTAACACTGAAGCTTTCTTT. It encodes CASSLSRSAPINTEAFF.

This clonotype has just a few counts. The chain uses TRBV3-1 and TRBJ1-4; TRBD1 aligns across 9 bases. CDR3 length: 16 residues. CDR1 and CDR2 (germline): LGHDT, YNNKEL (reference sequence). V dropped 4 bases and J dropped 6; count of bases not matched to a gene: 9. The CDR3 sequence: CASSPKGGQGDEKLFF. The CDR3 nucleotides are TGTGCCAGCAGCCCGAAGGGGGGACAGGGTGATGAAAAACTGTTTTTT.

This clonotype showed up many times. The rearrangement joins TRBV3-1 to TRBJ1-1; 7 bases are a match to TRBD1. The CDR3 consists of 17 residues. The V and J ends lost 2 bases and 0 bases, in that order; junction bases with no gene match: 9. Germline V gene lookup returns CDR1 LGHDT and CDR2 YNNKEL (reference sequence). This chain's CDR3 is CASSQLGQPGMNTEAFF. The CDR3 DNA reads as TGTGCCAGCAGCCAATTGGGACAGCCTGGCATGAACACTGAAGCTTTCTTT.

This clonotype was counted at least ten times. The chain combines TRBV4-1 with TRBJ2-3, with 8 nucleotides matching TRBD2. Germline trimming cut 1 base from V and 3 bases from J; bases unmatched to any gene: 9. In germline, CDR1 is MGHRA, CDR2 YSYEKL. This CDR3 contains 17 residues. Here the CDR3 DNA reads TGCGCCAGCAGCCAAGTTCTAACGGGGGGGCCAACAGATACGCAGTATTTT. Its protein product is CASSQVLTGGPTDTQYF.

The sample holds many counts of this clonotype. The chain links TRBV5-1 to TRBJ2-1, with TRBD1 matching 10 bases. Losses at the gene ends were 4 bases for V and 9 bases for J; bases not matched to a gene: 4. Germline CDR1 and CDR2: SGHRS and YFSETQ. The CDR3 is 13 residues long. CDR3 nucleotide sequence: TGCGCCAGCAGCCTAGGGGACAGGGGTGAGCAGTTCTTC. It specifies CASSLGDRGEQFF.

The CDR3 bases are TGTGCCAGCAGCGGACTTTCAGCCAGAACGAAGGCTGAAAACATTCAGTACTTC. Translated, it gives CASSGLSARTKAENIQYF. The chain has TRBV11-2 and TRBJ2-4; the D gene is possibly TRBD2 (5 bases). The V end was cut by 5 bases, the J end by 5 bases, with 25 bases between. Germline V gene lookup returns CDR1 SGHAT and CDR2 FQNNGV. The CDR3 is made up of 18 amino acids.

This clonotype was seen a few times. This sequence joins TRBV4-2 and TRBJ2-3; D unresolved. The germline gives CDR1 LGHNA, CDR2 YNFKEQ. Trimming pared 0 bases from V and 0 bases from J, leaving 10 bases between. The CDR3 consists of 16 residues. For the CDR3, the DNA is TGTGCCAGCAGCCAAGAAACGGCAGCTAGCACAGATACGCAGTATTTT. Translated, it gives CASSQETAASTDTQYF.

This clonotype occurred many times. This rearrangement joins TRBV5-1 to TRBJ1-1; the D gene is possibly TRBD1 (6 bases). CDR3 size: 13 residues. CDR1 is SGHRS, CDR2 YFSETQ, per germline. V dropped 4 bases and J dropped 7 bases, with 14 bases sitting between them. CDR3 nucleotides: TGCGCCAGCAGCGTGAGGGGGGCTAATGAAGCTTTCTTT. It specifies CASSVRGANEAFF.

The V call is TRBV7-9, the J call TRBJ2-1; D ambiguous. Deletions cut 3 bases from V and 5 bases from J, with 11 bases between. CDR1 and CDR2 from the germline V gene are SEHNR and FQNEAQ (reference sequence). The CDR3 is 14 amino acids. CDR3 loop: CASSFVPMNNEQFF. The CDR3 coding sequence is TGTGCCAGCAGCTTCGTACCAATGAACAATGAGCAGTTCTTC. Based on the CDR3 plus reference TRBV7-9 and TRBJ2-1, the full variable domain is DTGVSQNPRHKITKRGQNVTFRCDPISEHNRLYWYRQTLGQGPEFLTYFQNEAQLEKSRLLSDRFSAERPKGSFSTLEIQRTEQGDSAMYLCASSFVPMNNEQFFGPGTRLTVL.

The V gene is TRBV12-3 or TRBV12-4, the J gene TRBJ1-6; possible D gene TRBD1, 6 bases. This CDR3 has 15 residues. Trimming left V 7 bases short and J 5 bases short, with 15 bases between. This CDR3 reads CASTSGTQNNSPLHF. The CDR3, as DNA: TGTGCCAGCACCTCCGGGACACAAAATAATTCACCCCTCCACTTT.

The genes are TRBV28 and TRBJ1-1; D is ambiguous. The V end lost 3 bases, the J end lost 7 bases, and 15 bases lay between the germline ends. CDR3 length: 14 residues. Germline V gene data show CDR1 as MDHEN and CDR2 as SYDVKM. The CDR3 sequence: CASSFPPRLNEAFF. In DNA, the CDR3 is TGTGCCAGCAGTTTTCCCCCAAGACTGAATGAAGCTTTCTTT.

This clonotype was seen only a few times. The chain combines TRBV5-1 with TRBJ2-5, with 10 bases lining up with TRBD1. V lost 0 bases and J lost 5; bases outside the gene matches: 7. CDR3 size: 16 residues. The germline gives CDR1 SGHRS, CDR2 YFSETQ. The CDR3 sequence is CASSLAGTGVSETQYF. Written as DNA, the CDR3 is TGCGCCAGCAGCTTGGCGGGGACAGGGGTATCGGAGACCCAGTACTTC.